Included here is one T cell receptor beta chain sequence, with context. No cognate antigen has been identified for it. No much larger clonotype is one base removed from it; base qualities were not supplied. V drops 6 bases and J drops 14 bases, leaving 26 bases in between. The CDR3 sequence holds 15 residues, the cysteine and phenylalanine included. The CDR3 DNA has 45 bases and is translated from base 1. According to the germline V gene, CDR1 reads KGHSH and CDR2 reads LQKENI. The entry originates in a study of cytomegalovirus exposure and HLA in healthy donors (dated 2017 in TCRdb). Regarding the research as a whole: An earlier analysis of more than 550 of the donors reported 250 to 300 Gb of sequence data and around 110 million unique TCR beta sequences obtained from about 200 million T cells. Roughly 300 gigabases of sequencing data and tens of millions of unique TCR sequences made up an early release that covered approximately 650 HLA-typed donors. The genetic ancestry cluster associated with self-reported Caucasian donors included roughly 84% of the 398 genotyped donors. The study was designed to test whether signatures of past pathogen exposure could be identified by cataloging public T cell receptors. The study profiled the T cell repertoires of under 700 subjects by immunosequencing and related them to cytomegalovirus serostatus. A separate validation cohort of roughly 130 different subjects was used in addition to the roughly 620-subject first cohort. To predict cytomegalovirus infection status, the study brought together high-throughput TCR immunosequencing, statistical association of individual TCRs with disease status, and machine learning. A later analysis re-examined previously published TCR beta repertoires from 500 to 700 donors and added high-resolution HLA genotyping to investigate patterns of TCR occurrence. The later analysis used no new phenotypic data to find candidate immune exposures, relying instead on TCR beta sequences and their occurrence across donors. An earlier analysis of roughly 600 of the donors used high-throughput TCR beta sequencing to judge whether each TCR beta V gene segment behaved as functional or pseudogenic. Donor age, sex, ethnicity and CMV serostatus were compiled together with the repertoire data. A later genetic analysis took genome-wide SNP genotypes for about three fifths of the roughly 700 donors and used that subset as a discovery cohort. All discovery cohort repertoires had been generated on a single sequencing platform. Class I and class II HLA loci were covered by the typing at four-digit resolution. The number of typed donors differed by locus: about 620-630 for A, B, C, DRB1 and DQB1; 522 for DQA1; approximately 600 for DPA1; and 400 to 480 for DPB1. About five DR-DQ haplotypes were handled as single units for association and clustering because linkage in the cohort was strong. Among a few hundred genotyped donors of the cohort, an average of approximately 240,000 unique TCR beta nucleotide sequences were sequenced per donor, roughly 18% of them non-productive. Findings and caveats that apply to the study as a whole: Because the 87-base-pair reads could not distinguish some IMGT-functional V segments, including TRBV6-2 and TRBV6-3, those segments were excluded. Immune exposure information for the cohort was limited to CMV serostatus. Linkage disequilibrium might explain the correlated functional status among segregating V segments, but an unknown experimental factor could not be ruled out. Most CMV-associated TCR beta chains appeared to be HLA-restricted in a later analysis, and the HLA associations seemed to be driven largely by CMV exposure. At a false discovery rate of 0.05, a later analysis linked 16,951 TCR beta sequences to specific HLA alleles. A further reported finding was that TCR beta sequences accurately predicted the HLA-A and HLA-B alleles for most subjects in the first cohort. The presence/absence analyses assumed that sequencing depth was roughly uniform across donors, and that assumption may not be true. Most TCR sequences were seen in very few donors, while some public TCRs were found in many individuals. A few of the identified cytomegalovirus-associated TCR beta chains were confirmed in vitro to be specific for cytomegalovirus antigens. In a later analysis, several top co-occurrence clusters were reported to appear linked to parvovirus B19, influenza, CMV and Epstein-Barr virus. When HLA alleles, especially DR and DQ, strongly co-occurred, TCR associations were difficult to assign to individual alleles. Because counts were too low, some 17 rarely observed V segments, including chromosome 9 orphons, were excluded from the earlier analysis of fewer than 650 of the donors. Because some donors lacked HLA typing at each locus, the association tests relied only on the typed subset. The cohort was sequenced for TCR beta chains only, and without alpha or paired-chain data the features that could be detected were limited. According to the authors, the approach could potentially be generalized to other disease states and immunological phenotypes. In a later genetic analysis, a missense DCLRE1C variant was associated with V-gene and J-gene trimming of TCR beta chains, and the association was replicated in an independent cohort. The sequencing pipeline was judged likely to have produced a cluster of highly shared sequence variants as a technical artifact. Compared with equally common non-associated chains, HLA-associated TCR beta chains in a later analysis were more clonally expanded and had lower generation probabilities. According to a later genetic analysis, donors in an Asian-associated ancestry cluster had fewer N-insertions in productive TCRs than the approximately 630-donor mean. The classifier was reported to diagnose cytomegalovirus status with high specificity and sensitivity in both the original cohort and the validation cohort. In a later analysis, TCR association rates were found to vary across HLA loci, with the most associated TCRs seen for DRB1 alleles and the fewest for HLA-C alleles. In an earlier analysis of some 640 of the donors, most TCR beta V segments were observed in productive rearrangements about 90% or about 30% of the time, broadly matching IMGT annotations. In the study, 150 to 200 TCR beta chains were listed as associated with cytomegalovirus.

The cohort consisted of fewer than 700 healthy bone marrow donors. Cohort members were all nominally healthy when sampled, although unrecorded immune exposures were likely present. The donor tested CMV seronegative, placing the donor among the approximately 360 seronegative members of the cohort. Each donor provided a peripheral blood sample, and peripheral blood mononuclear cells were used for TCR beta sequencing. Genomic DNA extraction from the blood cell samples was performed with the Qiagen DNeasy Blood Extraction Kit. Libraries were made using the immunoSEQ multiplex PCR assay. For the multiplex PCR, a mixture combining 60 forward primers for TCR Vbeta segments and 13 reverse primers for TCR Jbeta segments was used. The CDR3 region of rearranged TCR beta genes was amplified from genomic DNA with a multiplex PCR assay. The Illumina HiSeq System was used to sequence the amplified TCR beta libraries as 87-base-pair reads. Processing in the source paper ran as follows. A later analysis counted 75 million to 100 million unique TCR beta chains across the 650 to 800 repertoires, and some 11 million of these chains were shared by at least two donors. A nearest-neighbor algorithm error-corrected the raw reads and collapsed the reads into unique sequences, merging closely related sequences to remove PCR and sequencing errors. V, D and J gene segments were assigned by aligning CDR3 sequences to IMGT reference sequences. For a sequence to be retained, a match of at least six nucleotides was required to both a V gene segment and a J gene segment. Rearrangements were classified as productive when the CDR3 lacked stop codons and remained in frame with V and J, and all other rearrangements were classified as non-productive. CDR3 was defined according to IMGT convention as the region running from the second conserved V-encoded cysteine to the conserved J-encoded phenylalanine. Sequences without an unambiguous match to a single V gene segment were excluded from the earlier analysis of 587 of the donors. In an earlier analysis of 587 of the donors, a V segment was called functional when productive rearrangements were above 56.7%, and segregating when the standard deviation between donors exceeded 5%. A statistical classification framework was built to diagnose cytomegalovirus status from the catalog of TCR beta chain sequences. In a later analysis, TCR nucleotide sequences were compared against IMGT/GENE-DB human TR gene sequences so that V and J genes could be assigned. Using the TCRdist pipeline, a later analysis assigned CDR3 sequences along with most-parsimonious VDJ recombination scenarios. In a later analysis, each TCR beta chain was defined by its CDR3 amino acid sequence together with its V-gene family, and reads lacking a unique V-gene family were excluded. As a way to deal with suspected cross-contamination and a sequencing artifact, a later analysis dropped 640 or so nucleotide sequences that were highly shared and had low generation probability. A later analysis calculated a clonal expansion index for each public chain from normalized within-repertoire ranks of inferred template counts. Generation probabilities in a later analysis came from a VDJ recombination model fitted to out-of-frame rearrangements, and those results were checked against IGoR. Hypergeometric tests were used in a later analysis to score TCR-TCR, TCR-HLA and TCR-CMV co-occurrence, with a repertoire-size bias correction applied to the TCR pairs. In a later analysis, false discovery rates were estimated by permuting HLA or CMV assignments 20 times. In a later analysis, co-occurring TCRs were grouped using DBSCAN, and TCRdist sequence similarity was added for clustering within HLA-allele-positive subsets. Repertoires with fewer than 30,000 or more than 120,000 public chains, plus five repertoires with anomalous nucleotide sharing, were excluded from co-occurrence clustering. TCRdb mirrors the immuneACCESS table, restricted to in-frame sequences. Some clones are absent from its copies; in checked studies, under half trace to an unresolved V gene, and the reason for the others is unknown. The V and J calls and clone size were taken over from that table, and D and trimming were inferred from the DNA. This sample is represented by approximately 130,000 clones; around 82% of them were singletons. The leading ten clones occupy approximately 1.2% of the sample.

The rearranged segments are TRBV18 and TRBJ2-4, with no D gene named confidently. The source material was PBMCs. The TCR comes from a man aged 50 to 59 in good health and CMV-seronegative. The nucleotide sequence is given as TGTGCCAGCTCGGTCGGCACATCCCATGACGAGGTTGAGTACTTC. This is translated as CASSVGTSHDEVEYF.